Here is one T cell receptor beta chain with its context. This entry comes from a study of blood T cell repertoires in COVID-19. The overall study: Samples of COVID-19 (acute and convalescent) were obtained from the United States, Italy and Spain. The analysed material was cDNA or gDNA that came from T cells, B-cell-depleted T cells, or PBMCs.

Libraries were prepared by immunoSEQ multiplex PCR; TCRdb keeps only in-frame clonotypes and omits some of them. The sample has about 100,000 clones, approximately 90% seen once. The CDR3 has 17 residues. CDR1 is MNHEY and CDR2 is SMNVEV in the germline V gene (reference sequence). Losses at the gene ends were 5 bases for V and 8 bases for J; bases not matched to a gene: 11. The TCR comes from a man over 45 with active COVID-19. Sequencing was carried out using peripheral blood. The rearrangement joins TRBV27 to TRBJ2-1, with TRBD2 matching over 14 bases. Written as DNA, the CDR3 is TGTGCCAGCAGTCCATTGACTAGCGGGGGGGCTCAGGATGAGCAGTTCTTC. This gives the protein CASSPLTSGGAQDEQFF.